This is a list of T cell receptor beta chains from one sample in a study of blood T cell repertoires in COVID-19. TCRdb's copy holds only in-frame clones and misses some; the assay was immunoSEQ multiplex PCR. The table has about 280,000 clones, around nine tenths seen once. Source material: peripheral blood. The origin of the receptors is a woman aged 25-40 years with COVID-19, enrolled during active disease. The CDR3 runs from the conserved cysteine through the conserved F or W. D genes are given only for firm matches. Clone sizes are given selectively: once, few, many, or a class where the clone is expanded.

- | - | TRBJ2-7 | TRBV28 | CASTPKKGGQGEQYF | TGTGCCAGCACCCCTAAAAAGGGCGGCCAGGGCGAGCAGTACTTC
- | - | TRBJ1-5 | TRBV5-1 | CANSLGGNINQPQHF | TGCGCCAACAGCTTGGGAGGGAATATCAATCAGCCCCAGCATTTT
- | - | TRBJ1-5 | TRBV6-2/TRBV6-3 | CASSYGEQAQHF | TGTGCCAGCAGTTACGGTGAGCAGGCCCAGCATTTT
TRBD1 | - | TRBJ2-1 | TRBV5-1 | CASSFGQGAYNEQFF | TGCGCCAGCAGTTTCGGACAGGGGGCATACAATGAGCAGTTCTTC
- | - | TRBJ2-2 | TRBV6-4 | CASSDPLLNPGELFF | TGTGCCAGCAGTGACCCACTCCTCAACCCCGGGGAGCTGTTTTTT
- | few | TRBJ1-6 | TRBV6-1 | CASSERPGSPLHF | TGTGCCAGCAGTGAACGTCCGGGTTCACCCCTCCACTTT
TRBD2 | - | TRBJ2-7 | TRBV24-1 | CATSPLGGYEQYF | TGTGCCACCAGTCCACTGGGGGGGTACGAGCAGTACTTC
TRBD1 | once | TRBJ1-1 | TRBV9 | CASSGGQGPREAFF | TGTGCCAGCAGCGGCGGACAGGGGCCCCGGGAAGCTTTCTTT
- | - | TRBJ2-7 | TRBV16 | CASSQLDSSYEQYF | TGTGCCAGCAGCCAACTCGACAGTTCCTACGAGCAGTACTTC
TRBD1 | - | TRBJ2-5 | TRBV11-2 | CASSLGQGARETQYF | TGTGCCAGCAGCTTAGGACAGGGGGCTAGGGAGACCCAGTACTTC